The source of this T cell receptor (beta chain) is a study of shared clonotypes between healthy human individuals. Across the whole study: The donor group consisted of a couple of women and a few men, aged 18 to 49. Donors had three CD4 naive, three CD4 memory, two CD8 naive and one CD8 memory plate apiece. Study-level results: A handful of donors had around 5% of their naive CD4 clonotypes in common.

A word on this clone: The antigen remains undetermined.

Germline CDR1 and CDR2: SGHRS and YFSETQ. CDR3 size: 14 residues. The V end was cut by 3 bases, the J end by 2 bases, with 10 bases between. This table comes from immunoSEQ multiplex PCR, and its TCRdb copy is limited to in-frame clones, with some not included. In the table there are some 1,600,000 clones, under 99% of which are singletons. The sequence was collected from a man under 40 in good health. What was sequenced was naive CD4+ T cells sorted from blood. Subset noted: CD45RA+ positively selected. V is TRBV5-1 and J is TRBJ2-3; D remains ambiguous. This chain's CDR3 is CASSSSPPTDTQYF. The CDR3 region has the DNA TGCGCCAGCAGCTCCTCCCCCCCCACAGATACGCAGTATTTT.